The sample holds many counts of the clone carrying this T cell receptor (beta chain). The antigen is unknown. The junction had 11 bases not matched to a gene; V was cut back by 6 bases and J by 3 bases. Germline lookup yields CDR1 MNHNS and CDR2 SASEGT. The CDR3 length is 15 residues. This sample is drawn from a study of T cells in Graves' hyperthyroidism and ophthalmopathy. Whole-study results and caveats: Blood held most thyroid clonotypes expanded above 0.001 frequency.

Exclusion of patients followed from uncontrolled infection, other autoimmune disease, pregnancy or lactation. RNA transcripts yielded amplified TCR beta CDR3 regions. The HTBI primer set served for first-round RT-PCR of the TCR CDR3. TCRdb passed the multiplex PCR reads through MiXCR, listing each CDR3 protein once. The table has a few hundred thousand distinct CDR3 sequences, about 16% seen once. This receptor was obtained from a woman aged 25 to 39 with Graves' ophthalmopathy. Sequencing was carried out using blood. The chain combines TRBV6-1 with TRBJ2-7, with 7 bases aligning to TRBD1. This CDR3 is CASSPLTGPDYEQYF. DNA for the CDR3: TGTGCCAGCAGCCCATTGACAGGGCCCGACTACGAGCAGTACTTC.